This T cell receptor (beta chain) was observed in a study of cytomegalovirus exposure and HLA in healthy donors. Study-wide results and caveats: Follow-up analysis found HLA locus-dependent TCR association rates, highest for DRB1 and lowest for HLA-C. In a later analysis, several top co-occurrence clusters appeared linked to parvovirus B19, influenza, CMV and Epstein-Barr virus. Analyses of presence and absence presupposed an approximately uniform sequencing depth across donors.

PCR primers comprised 60 Vbeta and 13 Jbeta primers. The repertoire was sequenced with immunoSEQ multiplex PCR; TCRdb's copy has only in-frame clones and lacks some. The sample holds roughly 150,000 clones, under 85% seen once. This clone was observed a handful of times. No antigen is known for it. Looked up from germline, CDR1 is SGHKS and CDR2 is YYEKEE (reference sequence). V shed 1 base and J 8 bases; nucleotides not matched to a gene: 8. The CDR3 has 15 residues. V is TRBV5-5 and J is TRBJ2-3, with 9 bases identical to TRBD1. This TCR was sampled from a woman under 30 in good health and CMV-seropositive. Sequencing was done on a sample of PBMCs. As DNA, the CDR3 is TGTGCCAGCAGCTTGTTCGTACAGGGGGCCAGTACGCAGTATTTT. It specifies CASSLFVQGASTQYF.